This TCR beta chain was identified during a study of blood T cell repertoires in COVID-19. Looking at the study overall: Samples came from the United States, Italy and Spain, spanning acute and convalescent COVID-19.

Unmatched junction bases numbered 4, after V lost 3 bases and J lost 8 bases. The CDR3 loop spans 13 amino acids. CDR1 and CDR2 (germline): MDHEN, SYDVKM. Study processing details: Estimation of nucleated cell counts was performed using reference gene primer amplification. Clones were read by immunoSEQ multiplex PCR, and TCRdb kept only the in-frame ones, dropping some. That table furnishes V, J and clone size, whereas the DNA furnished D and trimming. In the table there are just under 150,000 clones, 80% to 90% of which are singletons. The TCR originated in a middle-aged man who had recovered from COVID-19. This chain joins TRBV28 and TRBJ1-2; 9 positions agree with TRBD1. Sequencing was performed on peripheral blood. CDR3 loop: CASSFSGTGGYTF. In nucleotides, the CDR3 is TGTGCCAGCAGTTTCTCCGGGACAGGGGGCTACACCTTC.